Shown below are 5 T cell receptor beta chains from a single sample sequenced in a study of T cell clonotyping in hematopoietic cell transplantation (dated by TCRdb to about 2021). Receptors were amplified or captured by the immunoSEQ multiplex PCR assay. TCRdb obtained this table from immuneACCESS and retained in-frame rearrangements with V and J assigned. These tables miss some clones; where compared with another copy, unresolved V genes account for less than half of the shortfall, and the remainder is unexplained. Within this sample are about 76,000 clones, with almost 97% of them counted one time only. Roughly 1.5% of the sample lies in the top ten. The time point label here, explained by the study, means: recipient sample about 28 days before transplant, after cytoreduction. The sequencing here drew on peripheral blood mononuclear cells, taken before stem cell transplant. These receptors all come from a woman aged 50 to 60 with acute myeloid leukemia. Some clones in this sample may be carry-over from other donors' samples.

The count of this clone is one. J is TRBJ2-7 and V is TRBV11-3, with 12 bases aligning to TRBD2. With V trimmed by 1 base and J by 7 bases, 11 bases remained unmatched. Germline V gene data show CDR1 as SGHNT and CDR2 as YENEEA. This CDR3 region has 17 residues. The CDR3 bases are TGTGCCAGCAGCTTAGGAGGAGCTAGCGGGAGGGCCGGGGAGCAGTACTTC. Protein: CASSLGGASGRAGEQYF.

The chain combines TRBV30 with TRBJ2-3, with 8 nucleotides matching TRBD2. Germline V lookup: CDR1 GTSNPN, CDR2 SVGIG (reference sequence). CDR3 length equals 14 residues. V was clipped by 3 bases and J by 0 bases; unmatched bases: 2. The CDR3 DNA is TGTGCCTGGAGATCTAGCGGGAGCACAGATACGCAGTATTTT. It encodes CAWRSSGSTDTQYF.

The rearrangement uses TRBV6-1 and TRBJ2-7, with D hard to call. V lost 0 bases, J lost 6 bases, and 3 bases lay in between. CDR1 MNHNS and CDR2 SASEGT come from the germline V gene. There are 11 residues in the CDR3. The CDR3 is CASSEAVEQYF. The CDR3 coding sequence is TGTGCCAGCAGTGAAGCTGTCGAGCAGTACTTC.

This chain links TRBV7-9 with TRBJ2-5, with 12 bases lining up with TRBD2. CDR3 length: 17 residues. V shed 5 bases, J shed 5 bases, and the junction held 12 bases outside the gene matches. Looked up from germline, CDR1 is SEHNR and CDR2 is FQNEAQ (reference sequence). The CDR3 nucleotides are TGTGCCAGCAGCCCCCCCGGGACTAGCGGGCTAGGGGAGACCCAGTACTTC. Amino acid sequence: CASSPPGTSGLGETQYF.

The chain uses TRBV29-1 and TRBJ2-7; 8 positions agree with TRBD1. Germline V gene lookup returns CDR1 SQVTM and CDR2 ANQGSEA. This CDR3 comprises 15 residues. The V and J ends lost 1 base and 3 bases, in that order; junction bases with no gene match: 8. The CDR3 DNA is TGCAGCGTTGAAGGGACAGGGCGCAGCAACTACGAGCAGTACTTC. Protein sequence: CSVEGTGRSNYEQYF.